Listed here are 14 T cell receptor beta chains from one sample, sequenced in a study of blood T cell repertoires in COVID-19. The protocol was immunoSEQ multiplex PCR, while the TCRdb copy is restricted to in-frame clones and leaves out a portion. The table records roughly 500,000 clones, about 91% of them present only once. The source material was peripheral blood. Receptors were obtained from a man aged 18 to 30 with COVID-19, enrolled during active disease.

The V gene is TRBV9, the J gene TRBJ2-1; weak D call: TRBD2 (5 bases). Trimming removed 0 bases at V and 7 bases at J, with 8 bases between. The CDR3 consists of 13 residues. Germline V gene data show CDR1 as SGDLS and CDR2 as YYNGEE. CDR3 nucleotide sequence: TGTGCCAGCAGCGTAGTCCCGGGGAATGAGCAGTTCTTC. It yields the protein CASSVVPGNEQFF.

The CDR3 loop is CASALTFSNQPQHF. The CDR3 DNA reads as TGTGCTAGTGCCTTGACATTTAGCAATCAGCCCCAGCATTTT. The genes are TRBV12-5 and TRBJ1-5; no reliable D call. The CDR3 has 14 residues. Germline V lookup: CDR1 LGHNT, CDR2 FRNRAP. V shed 7 bases and J shed 0 bases, with 10 bases lying between them.

The gene calls are TRBV13 and TRBJ2-2, with 13 bases lining up with TRBD2. This CDR3 region has 16 residues. In germline, CDR1 is PRHDT, CDR2 FYEKMQ (reference sequence). The J segment lost 5 bases and the V segment lost 5 bases, leaving 5 bases of the junction unmatched. The CDR3 DNA reads TGTGCCAGCAGCCGAACTAGCGGGAGGGTGACCGGGGAGCTGTTTTTT. Amino acid sequence: CASSRTSGRVTGELFF. The full variable domain, completed using reference TRBV13 and TRBJ2-2, is AAGVIQSPRHLIKEKRETATLKCYPIPRHDTVYWYQQGPGQDPQFLISFYEKMQSDKGSIPDRFSAQQFSDYHSELNMSSLELGDSALYFCASSRTSGRVTGELFFGEGSRLTVL.

The rearrangement uses TRBV6-1 and TRBJ2-4, with D possibly TRBD1 on 6 matching bases. The germline V and J ends were trimmed by 2 bases and 9 bases, with 17 bases remaining between them. The CDR3 is made up of 15 amino acids. Germline V gene data show CDR1 as MNHNS and CDR2 as SASEGT. CDR3 in DNA: TGTGCCAGCAGTGAATCTGGGGTGGGACAACTCATTCAGTACTTC. As protein: CASSESGVGQLIQYF.

The chain joins TRBV14 to TRBJ1-2, with unresolved D. Trimming took off 1 base at V and 8 bases at J, with 11 bases between the two ends. Germline V gene lookup returns CDR1 SGHDN and CDR2 FVKESK. The CDR3 runs 13 residues. The CDR3 reads CASSQAPAVGYTF. In nucleotides, the CDR3 is TGTGCCAGCAGCCAAGCCCCGGCGGTAGGCTACACCTTC.

This chain connects TRBV7-3 to TRBJ2-2, with D perhaps matching TRBD2 (6 bases). V lost 5 bases and J lost 4, with 8 bases in between. This CDR3 is built from 13 residues. Germline-derived CDR1 and CDR2 are SGHTA and FQGTGA. CDR3 coding DNA: TGTGCCAGCAGCCAGACTAGCACCGGGGAGCTGTTTTTT. It translates to CASSQTSTGELFF. The variable domain in full, with the rest retrieved from reference TRBV7-3 and TRBJ2-2, is GAGVSQTPSNKVTEKGKYVELRCDPISGHTALYWYRQSLGQGPEFLIYFQGTGAADDSGLPNDRFFAVRPEGSVSTLKIQRTERGDSAVYLCASSQTSTGELFFGEGSRLTVL.

The chain is built from TRBV27 and TRBJ2-7; no reliable D call. The CDR3 runs 15 residues. Germline V gene data show CDR1 as MNHEY and CDR2 as SMNVEV (reference sequence). Trimming cost V 5 bases and J 1 base, with 15 bases left between them. The CDR3: CASSPLLRLSYEQYF. As DNA, the CDR3 is TGTGCCAGCAGTCCCCTCTTGCGGTTATCCTACGAGCAGTACTTC.

The rearrangement links TRBV19 to TRBJ2-1; 7 bases map to TRBD2. Unmatched junction bases numbered 3, after V lost 1 base and J lost 0 bases. The germline CDR1 and CDR2 sequences are LNHDA and SQIVND (reference sequence). The CDR3 is made up of 16 amino acids. The CDR3 region is CASSIALASSYNEQFF. CDR3 nucleotides: TGTGCCAGTAGTATAGCACTAGCGAGCTCCTACAATGAGCAGTTCTTC.

The chain is built from TRBV5-1 and TRBJ2-7; TRBD2 matches at 11 bases. Germline V lookup: CDR1 SGHRS, CDR2 YFSETQ. The CDR3 totals 17 residues. V lost 3 bases and J lost 1; bases outside the gene matches: 9. The CDR3 nucleotides are TGCGCCAGCAGCTCGGCCTATACTAGCGGGGGATCCTACGAGCAGTACTTC. As protein: CASSSAYTSGGSYEQYF.

This chain connects TRBV2 to TRBJ1-5, with D possibly being TRBD1 (6 bases). V was clipped by 8 bases and J by 8 bases, with 16 bases between them. The CDR3 is made up of 13 amino acids. Germline loops: CDR1 SNHLY, CDR2 FYNNEI. The CDR3, as DNA: TGTGCCAGCGGCGGGGGCCCCATGGAGCCCCAGCATTTT. Protein sequence: CASGGGPMEPQHF.

This clone came up once. This chain uses TRBV6-5 with TRBJ2-7; D is undetermined. The CDR3 is 13 amino acids. Germline V gene sequence: CDR1 MNHEY, CDR2 SVGAGI. Trimming stripped 2 bases from V and 3 bases from J, with 8 bases between. CDR3 amino acids: CASSYGTGYEQYF. For the CDR3, the DNA is TGTGCCAGCAGTTACGGTACGGGCTACGAGCAGTACTTC.

J is TRBJ2-7 and V is TRBV19; possibly TRBD1 for D (6 bases). There are 15 residues in the CDR3. Germline lookup yields CDR1 LNHDA and CDR2 SQIVND (reference sequence). V lost 5 bases, J lost 4 bases, and 18 bases lay in between. Written as DNA, the CDR3 is TGTGCCAGTAGTTATGGGGGCGTCCCATTATACGAGCAGTACTTC. It yields the protein CASSYGGVPLYEQYF.

The chain has TRBV12-3 or TRBV12-4 and TRBJ1-1; 7 nucleotides match TRBD1. This CDR3 comprises 13 residues. The junction had 5 bases not matched to a gene; V was cut back by 8 bases and J by 2 bases. This CDR3 is CASRTGQNTEAFF. CDR3 coding DNA: TGTGCCAGCCGGACAGGACAAAACACTGAAGCTTTCTTT.

The V and J genes are TRBV13 and TRBJ2-7; tentative D call: TRBD2 (6 bases). V lost 5 bases, J lost 1 base, and 18 bases lay in between. The length of the CDR3 is 16 residues. Germline CDR1 PRHDT, CDR2 FYEKMQ (reference sequence). As DNA, the CDR3 is TGTGCCAGCAGCGATATCGCGGGACGGGGTTCCTACGAGCAGTACTTC. The encoded protein is CASSDIAGRGSYEQYF.